This TCR beta chain comes out of a study of a mutant IDH1 vaccine in newly diagnosed glioma. Study at large: Earlier therapy was either radiotherapy, temozolomide, or both, and most got both.

CDR1 SGHTA and CDR2 FQGNSA come from the germline V gene. CDR3 length: 14 residues. V gave up 5 bases and J gave up 5 bases, with 16 bases separating them. Described time point: week 35, safety follow-up. Alongside topical imiquimod, each dose of vaccine comprised 300 ug of mutant IDH1 20-mer peptide. With regard to this clone: No antigen is known for it.

TCRdb's copy holds only in-frame clones and misses some; the assay was immunoSEQ multiplex PCR. The sample yields 42,000 or so clones, 65% to 90% seen once. V is TRBV7-2 and J is TRBJ2-7; TRBD2 might be the D (7 bases). The receptor was derived from a woman in her forties or fifties with glioma. Sequencing was performed on PBMCs, taken from a glioma patient whose treatment included an IDH1 peptide vaccine. This chain's CDR3 is CASSLKGGAHEQYF. The DNA of the CDR3 is TGTGCCAGCAGCCTTAAGGGGGGGGCCCACGAGCAGTACTTC.